Included here is one T cell receptor (beta chain) sequence, with context. No antigen is known for it. The data derive from a study of T cells in Graves' hyperthyroidism and ophthalmopathy. Study in general: Peripheral blood was collected at initial diagnosis, before any treatment.

There are 12 residues in the CDR3. Germline V gene lookup returns CDR1 SGHRS and CDR2 YFSETQ. V lost 5 bases to trimming and J lost 3 bases, with 8 bases between them. Findings of the study overall: Stable hyperthyroidism and ophthalmopathy were separated using 13 V-J signatures.

Those with hyperthyroidism were 18 to 65 years old, newly diagnosed, and ill for under 2 months. Orbital computed tomography and thyroid ultrasound, together with serum TRAb and thyroxine and clinical symptoms, were used for diagnoses. The TCR beta CDR3 regions underwent amplification using RNA transcripts as the source. During a first-round RT-PCR of the TCR CDR3, the HTBI primer set was used. TCRdb re-derived calls from the multiplex PCR reads in MiXCR, one entry per CDR3 protein. The table lists 800,000 or so distinct CDR3 sequences, roughly 40% of them singletons. This rearrangement joins TRBV5-1 to TRBJ1-1; D remains ambiguous. This TCR was recovered from a man aged 18 to 35 with Graves' hyperthyroidism. Material for sequencing was blood. CDR3 protein: CASRGSHTEAFF. The CDR3 nucleotides are TGCGCCAGCAGGGGATCCCACACTGAAGCTTTCTTT.